This T cell receptor beta chain was profiled in a study of beta chain features in type 1 diabetes. Overall study context: In all, approximately 100,000,000 sorted cells from all samples were analyzed. Whole-study results and caveats: Among all four CD4+ subsets, Type 1 diabetes patients had TCRB CDR3s that were moderately but significantly shorter.

As every portion of the isolated RNA was reverse transcribed, the sequencing read expressed TCRB transcripts. TCRdb's copy holds only in-frame clones and misses some; the assay was immunoSEQ multiplex PCR. The table has more than 250,000 clones, approximately 25% seen once. Only a few counts were recorded for this clone. Its specificity is unknown. Germline CDR1 SGDLS, CDR2 YYNGEE. CDR3 length: 14 residues. V was clipped by 0 bases and J by 4 bases, with 10 bases between them. Material: naive CD4+ T cells from blood. The chain carries TRBV9 and TRBJ1-2; D is ambiguous. The receptor comes from a woman aged 30 to 39 with type 1 diabetes. The CDR3 spells CASSVEVEGYGYTF. The CDR3 coding sequence is TGTGCCAGCAGCGTAGAAGTCGAGGGCTATGGCTACACCTTC.